This entry describes one TCR beta chain. Its antigen is currently unknown. The sample holds other DNA sequences that translate to the same CDR3. This CDR3 comprises 17 residues. Trimming cost V 0 bases and J 0 bases; bases outside gene matches: 5. Germline assignment: CDR1 MGHRA and CDR2 YSYEKL. The data were taken from a study of shared clonotypes between healthy human individuals. Study-wide context: CD8 memory received one plate per donor, CD8 naive two, CD4 memory three and CD4 naive three.

Naive CD8 cells comprised CD45RO-negative, CCR7-positively selected cells, excluding terminally differentiated effector memory CD45RA+ cells. Original processing notes: Filtering differed because ImmunoSEQ produced junction-only sequences that carried no quality scores. Libraries were prepared by immunoSEQ multiplex PCR; TCRdb keeps only in-frame clonotypes and omits some of them. Clone size and V and J calls were adopted from that table, with D and trimming inferred from the DNA. Of roughly 590,000 clones in the sample, over 95% are singletons; the top ten hold about 0.11%. Points from the study as a whole: Clonotypes shared by all four sorted-subset donors had higher generation probabilities than non-shared clonotypes. Despite large depth, rarefaction showed incomplete sorted-subset sequencing.

The sequencing input was naive CD8+ T cells sorted from blood. The origin of this receptor is a woman under 40 in good health. The chain employs TRBV4-1 and TRBJ1-5; TRBD1 matches 7 bases. CDR3 DNA sequence: TGCGCCAGCAGCCAAGATGGGACAGATTATAGCAATCAGCCCCAGCATTTT. It codes for CASSQDGTDYSNQPQHF.